This paragraph reports one TCR beta chain. There is no known antigen for this receptor. No qualities accompany the bases; no much larger clone lies one base away. To be eligible, patients had to be adults with ileal or ileocolonic Crohn's disease and an indication for ileocolonic resection. Before DNA extraction, whole ileal mucosal biopsies were kept frozen at -80 degrees C. Genomic DNA was extracted from frozen whole biopsies using a TRizol-based method and was quantified with a NanoDrop 2000 spectrophotometer. The data belong to a study of T cell repertoires in ileal Crohn's disease (dated by TCRdb to between 2018 and 2021). A note on the overall study: At the time of surgery, around 38% of patients were active smokers, and the median duration of disease was roughly eight years. Every patient underwent surgery because of a complication, which was stricturing disease in around 61% of cases and penetrating disease in roughly 39%. About half of the patients received postoperative therapy: about a dozen received thiopurines and 18 received anti-TNF agents. A prospective multicentre cohort supplied the roughly 57 Crohn's disease patients whose TCR repertoires were analysed. Running in parallel with the study was a multicentre cohort set up to find predictors of early endoscopic recurrence following ileocolonic resection. Endoscopic postoperative recurrence was defined as a Rutgeerts score above i0. A total of some 150 mucosal samples from around 57 patients were sequenced, collected from several sites on the surgical specimen and at postoperative endoscopy. Study-wide findings and limitations: Sorted CD8 T cells carried more high-frequency clones than CD4 T cells, suggesting mucosal expansions were mainly CD8. Higher high-frequency clone percentages at surgery were associated with endoscopic recurrence; all patients with clonality above 26.8% (18/57) had recurrence. Mucosal CD4 and CD8 T cells were sorted and sequenced only in a subgroup of patients, the size of which was not stated. Compared with non-smokers, patients who were active smokers at surgery showed a significantly higher proportion of clonal expansions (roughly 24% vs 19%, p=0.02).

CDR1 and CDR2, looked up from the germline V gene, are KGHSH and LQKENI. Including the terminal cysteine and phenylalanine, the CDR3 comprises 16 residues. Here the CDR3 DNA is all that survives: 48 bases in frame from base 1. From V the trimming removes 6 bases and from J it removes 1 base, while the gene matches leave 4 bases of the junction unaccounted for. Five hundred nanograms of biopsy DNA per sample were submitted for commercial TCRB immunosequencing. CDR3 regions were amplified from genomic DNA by Adaptive Biotechnology using a two-step, amplification bias-controlled multiplex PCR. In the first PCR, primers covered every V and J gene segment, and in the second PCR, barcodes and Illumina adapters were added. CDR3 libraries were sequenced on an Illumina instrument. Concerning the study's data processing: The analysis used both the pipelines supplied by the vendor and custom analysis of the raw data in R/Bioconductor with R version 3.3.0. Clonality, which ranges from 0 to 1, was calculated as the inverse of the normalised Shannon entropy across all productive clones. High-frequency clones were defined as the share of the repertoire occupied by the top 100 clones, with only clones passing a 95% confidence test being retained. Overlap between samples was measured with the Morisita-Horn index, while repertoire diversity was measured with the Simpson index. The source is immuneACCESS, and TCRdb retained only in-frame sequences with V and J called. Part of the clones is not carried over; for the studies checked, unresolved V genes explain less than half of this, and the remainder is unexplained. V and J calls plus clone size are reproduced from that table; the DNA served to infer D and trimming. The sample table records about 15,000 clones; approximately 60% of these occur just once. The ten largest clonotypes hold 6.5% of the sample.

Sequenced sample: ileal tissue. This chain joins TRBV18 to TRBJ2-2, with TRBD2 identical over 11 junction bases. This clonotype was obtained from an adult with Crohn's disease. CDR3 reads: CASSTGLAVNTGELFF. The bases are TGTGCCAGCTCGACGGGACTAGCGGTGAACACCGGGGAGCTGTTTTTT.